The sequence of this T cell receptor beta chain was determined in a study of T cell repertoires in cytomegalovirus infection. At the level of the study: Used in the study were CMV epitopes, some recently identified and HLA-C-restricted, others well-studied and HLA-B-restricted. CMV infection plus the matching HLA type was flagged by public TCR beta signatures.

Germline CDR1 SEHNR, CDR2 FQNEAQ (reference sequence). This CDR3 is 14 amino acids long. With 1 base removed from V and 4 bases from J, the gap between germline ends came to 10 bases. On this clonotype itself: What it recognizes is unknown.

TCRdb called the reads again in MiXCR, with one record for every CDR3 protein. The sample carries about 310,000 distinct CDR3 sequences, around 25% recorded once. Study results and caveats: Dominating the ex vivo response were TCR beta clonotypes that were CMV-specific and HLA-C-restricted. Cumulated frequencies of public TCR beta families served to identify carriers of CMV plus the relevant HLA.

The clonotype was recovered from a human donor in good health (CMV status not recorded). Some clones in this sample may be carry-over from other donors' samples. The sample in question was cultured PBMCs, obtained from culture after CMV antigen stimulation. This rearrangement joins TRBV7-9 to TRBJ1-2; D is uncertain. The chain's CDR3 is CASSLVGGSYGYTF. In nucleotides, the CDR3 is TGTGCCAGCAGCTTAGTCGGAGGCTCCTATGGCTACACCTTC.